The 21 T cell receptor beta chains below all came from one sample that was sequenced in a study of blood T cell repertoires in COVID-19. Only in-frame clones appear in the TCRdb table, and some are missing; sequencing was by immunoSEQ multiplex PCR. Of almost 200,000 clones listed, just under 85% are singletons. Sequenced sample: peripheral blood. The receptors shown here come from a man in his fifties or sixties with COVID-19, enrolled during active disease.

J is TRBJ2-3 and V is TRBV27, with a weak D call TRBD2 (7 bases). CDR1 MNHEY and CDR2 SMNVEV come from the germline V gene (reference sequence). This CDR3 contains 16 residues. V lost 5 bases, J lost 4 bases, and 19 bases lay in between. The CDR3 DNA reads TGTGCCAGCAGTCTCGGACATCTCGGGGGGCCAGATACGCAGTATTTT. This codes for CASSLGHLGGPDTQYF.

The gene calls are TRBV10-2 and TRBJ1-1, with D perhaps matching TRBD1 (5 bases). V lost 2 bases and J 4 bases, leaving 20 bases between the germline ends. Germline loops: CDR1 WSHSY, CDR2 SAAADI. The CDR3 spans 17 residues. In nucleotides, the CDR3 is TGCGCCAGCAGTGAGCCCACGGCAGGGAGGGGTTTCACTGAAGCTTTCTTT. It specifies CASSEPTAGRGFTEAFF.

The V and J genes are TRBV7-3 and TRBJ2-3; D is possibly TRBD2 (6 bases). In germline, CDR1 is SGHTA, CDR2 FQGTGA. This CDR3 contains 14 residues. Trimming cost V 3 bases and J 0 bases, with 7 bases left between them. CDR3 residues: CASSLGTSTDTQYF. As DNA, the CDR3 is TGTGCCAGCAGCTTGGGGACTAGCACAGATACGCAGTATTTT.

The chain joins TRBV3-1 (or the pseudogene TRBV3-2) to TRBJ1-3; possibly TRBD1 for D (5 bases). The CDR3 is made up of 15 amino acids. Germline V lookup: CDR1 LGHDT, CDR2 YNNKEL (reference sequence). V was shortened by 0 bases and J by 5 bases, with 11 bases between the two germline ends. CDR3 sequence: CASSQDPAGRNTIYF. The CDR3 DNA reads TGTGCCAGCAGCCAAGATCCGGCAGGGCGAAACACCATATATTTT.

The V and J genes are TRBV10-2 and TRBJ1-1; the D is unclear. The germline V gene encodes CDR1 WSHSY and CDR2 SAAADI. V dropped 7 bases and J dropped 1 base, with 10 bases sitting between them. This CDR3 is 13 amino acids long. CDR3 DNA: TGCGCCAGCATCCCACAAGAGAACACTGAAGCTTTCTTT. It is translated as CASIPQENTEAFF.

V and J are TRBV15 and TRBJ1-1; possibly TRBD1 for D (5 bases). The V gene lost 6 bases and the J gene lost 5 bases, with 19 bases spanning the gap. The CDR3 spans 15 residues. Germline V gives CDR1 LNHNV, CDR2 YYDKDF (reference sequence). CDR3 region: CATSVGGAGRTEAFF. The CDR3 nucleotides are TGTGCCACCAGTGTAGGCGGGGCAGGGCGAACTGAAGCTTTCTTT.

V usage is TRBV5-1 and J usage is TRBJ1-1; no reliable D call. This CDR3 is built from 15 residues. V lost 1 base and J 4 bases, leaving 14 bases between the germline ends. CDR1 is SGHRS, CDR2 YFSETQ, per germline. CDR3 in DNA: TGCGCCAGCAGCTTGATACTCGGAGATTCCACTGAAGCTTTCTTT. Its protein product is CASSLILGDSTEAFF.

The gene calls are TRBV6-6 and TRBJ1-5, with TRBD1 as a possible D gene (5 bases). This CDR3 region has 14 residues. Looked up from germline, CDR1 is MNHNY and CDR2 is SVGAGI (reference sequence). V gave up 5 bases and J gave up 1 base, with 9 bases separating them. CDR3 DNA: TGTGCCAGCAGTCCCGGGGGGAGCAATCAGCCCCAGCATTTT. This translates into CASSPGGSNQPQHF.

The CDR3 DNA sequence: TGCGCCAGCAGCTTGATCGGCGGGCCTGACTACGAGCAGTACTTC. Protein: CASSLIGGPDYEQYF. The gene calls are TRBV5-1 and TRBJ2-7; D may be TRBD2 (5 bases). V was cut by 1 base and J by 3 bases, with 14 bases left in between. Germline V gene data show CDR1 as SGHRS and CDR2 as YFSETQ. This CDR3 contains 15 residues.

The chain has TRBV19 and TRBJ2-7, with D tentatively TRBD2 (5 bases). The CDR3 consists of 13 residues. CDR1 is LNHDA and CDR2 is SQIVND in the germline V gene (reference sequence). V was trimmed by 3 bases and J by 3 bases, leaving 9 bases between them. The CDR3 DNA is TGTGCCAGTAGTATTATCGGAGGCTACGAGCAGTACTTC. It codes for CASSIIGGYEQYF.

V usage is TRBV18 and J usage is TRBJ2-7; TRBD1 aligns across 11 bases. V lost 3 bases and J lost 5; bases outside the gene matches: 6. The V gene's germline CDR1 is KGHSH and CDR2 LQKENI. This CDR3 is built from 15 residues. In DNA, the CDR3 is TGTGCCAGCTCACCGCCGGGACAGGGGGGGAACGAGCAGTACTTC. Protein: CASSPPGQGGNEQYF.

This sequence joins TRBV10-3 and TRBJ2-1; 7 bases match TRBD2. The CDR3 loop spans 14 amino acids. V lost 2 bases to trimming and J lost 6 bases; unmatched junction nucleotides: 4. Germline-derived CDR1 and CDR2 are ENHRY and SYGVKD. The CDR3 coding sequence is TGTGCCATCAGTGAGGGGGAGGGGCTCAATGAGCAGTTCTTC. It translates to CAISEGEGLNEQFF.

The chain combines TRBV19 with TRBJ1-1, with 9 bases lining up with TRBD1. Germline V gene lookup returns CDR1 LNHDA and CDR2 SQIVND (reference sequence). This CDR3 region has 15 residues. Losses at the gene ends were 5 bases for V and 7 bases for J; bases not matched to a gene: 11. The CDR3 sequence: CASSLPDRGPGEAFF. CDR3 nucleotide sequence: TGTGCCAGTAGTTTACCGGACAGGGGTCCAGGTGAAGCTTTCTTT.

This clone has a handful of counts. J is TRBJ1-1 and V is TRBV7-2, with unresolved D. Germline CDR1 reads SGHTA; CDR2 reads FQGNSA. The CDR3 has 17 residues. Trimming shortened V by 5 bases and J by 1 base, and 20 bases separated the two germline ends. The CDR3 region has the DNA TGTGCCAGCAGCCATCAGGCAGGTTGGGGAGCGAACACTGAAGCTTTCTTT. As protein: CASSHQAGWGANTEAFF.

The genes are TRBV7-3 and TRBJ2-1, with 11 nucleotides matching TRBD2. Germline V lookup: CDR1 SGHTA, CDR2 FQGTGA. J lost 1 base, V lost 8 bases, and 4 bases had no gene match. This CDR3 region has 15 residues. CDR3 residues: CASGVAGGSYNEQFF. In DNA, the CDR3 is TGTGCCAGCGGAGTAGCGGGAGGGTCCTACAATGAGCAGTTCTTC.

The chain couples TRBV28 to TRBJ2-3; the D gene is possibly TRBD1 (5 bases). CDR1 MDHEN and CDR2 SYDVKM come from the germline V gene. The CDR3 has 12 amino acids. The V end lost 8 bases, the J end lost 2 bases, and 8 bases lay between the germline ends. CDR3 DNA sequence: TGTGCCAGCGCAGGGTACACAGATACGCAGTATTTT. It is translated as CASAGYTDTQYF.

This chain connects TRBV5-1 to TRBJ1-1; possibly TRBD1 for D (5 bases). With 3 bases removed from V and 5 bases from J, the gap between germline ends came to 11 bases. Germline V gives CDR1 SGHRS, CDR2 YFSETQ. The CDR3 is made up of 13 amino acids. The CDR3 sequence: CASSYQEGTEAFF. CDR3 coding DNA: TGCGCCAGCAGCTACCAGGAGGGGACTGAAGCTTTCTTT.

The rearrangement uses TRBV28 and TRBJ1-2, with 7 nucleotides matching TRBD1. Losses at the gene ends were 5 bases for V and 9 bases for J; bases not matched to a gene: 6. This CDR3 has 12 amino acids. Germline V gene data show CDR1 as MDHEN and CDR2 as SYDVKM. Written as DNA, the CDR3 is TGTGCCAGCAGTCAGGGGGTGACAAGCTACACCTTC. Its protein is CASSQGVTSYTF.

This clone has a single count. V and J are TRBV5-1 and TRBJ1-4, with D perhaps matching TRBD1 (5 bases). Germline V gives CDR1 SGHRS, CDR2 YFSETQ. V lost 0 bases and J lost 6, with 15 bases in between. The CDR3 runs 16 residues. The CDR3 DNA follows: TGCGCCAGCAGCTTGGGCGGTAAAGGGGTGGATGAAAAACTGTTTTTT. Residues: CASSLGGKGVDEKLFF.

This clone was seen just once. The chain links TRBV25-1 to TRBJ1-1; TRBD1 is a possible D gene (6 bases). Trimming removed 4 bases at V and 2 bases at J, with 17 bases between. Germline assignment: CDR1 MGHDK and CDR2 SYGVNS. The CDR3 spans 16 residues. The CDR3 reads CASSVGGAAGNTEAFF. CDR3 DNA sequence: TGTGCCAGCAGTGTGGGGGGGGCGGCGGGTAACACTGAAGCTTTCTTT. The full variable domain, rest sourced from reference TRBV25-1 and TRBJ1-1, is EADIYQTPRYLVIGTGKKITLECSQTMGHDKMYWYQQDPGMELHLIHYSYGVNSTEKGDLSSESTVSRIRTEHFPLTLESARPSHTSQYLCASSVGGAAGNTEAFFGQGTRLTVV.

V usage is TRBV29-1 and J usage is TRBJ1-1; perhaps TRBD1 as D (5 bases). CDR3 length: 13 amino acids. Germline V CDR1 and CDR2: SQVTM, ANQGSEA. V dropped 7 bases and J dropped 0 bases, with 12 bases sitting between them. Here the CDR3 DNA reads TGCAGCGCCCGTCTACAGGTGAACACTGAAGCTTTCTTT. Protein sequence: CSARLQVNTEAFF.